This passage covers 26 T cell receptor beta chains from one sample sequenced in a study of cytomegalovirus exposure and HLA in healthy donors. The repertoire was sequenced with immunoSEQ multiplex PCR; TCRdb's copy has only in-frame clones and lacks some. The sample carries around 120,000 clones, approximately 90% recorded once. Material for sequencing was PBMCs. The receptor set was obtained from a man between 18 and 35 years old in good health and CMV-seropositive.

This chain joins TRBV6-5 and TRBJ1-5; possible D gene TRBD1, 6 bases. Germline V gene sequence: CDR1 MNHEY, CDR2 SVGAGI. The V and J ends lost 5 bases and 7 bases respectively, with 12 bases between them. The CDR3 has 13 amino acids. The chain's CDR3 is CASSQQQGQPQHF. The CDR3, as DNA: TGTGCCAGCAGTCAACAACAGGGACAGCCCCAGCATTTT.

The chain employs TRBV5-1 and TRBJ1-4, with 7 bases that match TRBD1. The CDR3 has 19 amino acids. Looked up from germline, CDR1 is SGHRS and CDR2 is YFSETQ. V shed 4 bases, J shed 0 bases, and the junction held 15 bases outside the gene matches. The CDR3 sequence: CASSPKLTGRRPTNEKLFF. CDR3 nucleotides: TGCGCCAGCAGCCCCAAACTGACAGGGAGAAGGCCAACTAATGAAAAACTGTTTTTT.

The CDR3 bases are TGCGCCAGCAGCCCGAAACAAGTAGGGAGTTTGGATAATTCACCCCTCCACTTT. Translated: CASSPKQVGSLDNSPLHF. The rearrangement uses TRBV5-1 and TRBJ1-6; D uncertain. This CDR3 region has 18 residues. V was shortened by 4 bases and J by 5 bases, with 22 bases between the two germline ends. Germline values: CDR1 SGHRS, CDR2 YFSETQ. Filled out from reference TRBV5-1 and TRBJ1-6, the complete variable domain reads KAGVTQTPRYLIKTRGQQVTLSCSPISGHRSVSWYQQTPGQGLQFLFEYFSETQRNKGNFPGRFSGRQFSNSRSEMNVSTLELGDSALYLCASSPKQVGSLDNSPLHFGNGTRLTVT.

V is TRBV19 and J is TRBJ1-6, with D possibly matching TRBD1 (5 bases). V was trimmed by 3 bases and J by 10 bases, leaving 16 bases between them. The CDR3 runs 15 residues. Germline V lookup: CDR1 LNHDA, CDR2 SQIVND (reference sequence). The CDR3 DNA sequence: TGTGCCAGTAGTATTGCTAGGGGCGCGCAATCACCCCTCCACTTT. Its protein is CASSIARGAQSPLHF.

The gene calls are TRBV5-5 and TRBJ1-5; maybe TRBD1 (5 bases). The CDR3 has 14 residues. In germline, CDR1 is SGHKS, CDR2 YYEKEE (reference sequence). Trimming cost V 4 bases and J 2 bases, with 10 bases left between them. CDR3 sequence: CASSPTERNQPQHF. CDR3 in DNA: TGTGCCAGCAGCCCGACAGAGCGCAATCAGCCCCAGCATTTT.

This rearrangement joins TRBV5-1 to TRBJ2-1; 11 bases line up with TRBD2. Germline assignment: CDR1 SGHRS and CDR2 YFSETQ. The CDR3 totals 16 residues. V was clipped by 4 bases and J by 2 bases; unmatched bases: 5. Here the CDR3 DNA reads TGCGCCAGCAGCATTCTTAGCGGGGGGGCCTACAATGAGCAGTTCTTC. It encodes CASSILSGGAYNEQFF.

The chain carries TRBV9 and TRBJ2-3, with D possibly matching TRBD2 (6 bases). CDR1 and CDR2 from the germline V gene are SGDLS and YYNGEE. The CDR3 length is 15 residues. The V and J ends lost 0 bases and 1 base respectively, with 9 bases between them. The CDR3 nucleotides are TGTGCCAGCAGCGTAGACGGGGGTGGCACAGATACGCAGTATTTT. Its translation: CASSVDGGGTDTQYF.

CDR3 nucleotides: TGTGCCAGCAGCTGGGGGGCAGGGGGCGGCGAGCAGTACTTC. Translation gives CASSWGAGGGEQYF. The chain joins TRBV5-4 to TRBJ2-7, with 8 bases fitting TRBD1. From germline, CDR1 is SGHNT and CDR2 YYREEE (reference sequence). The CDR3 totals 14 residues. The J segment lost 6 bases and the V segment lost 3 bases, leaving 8 bases of the junction unmatched.

The genes are TRBV5-4 and TRBJ2-3; D perhaps matches TRBD1 (5 bases). V was clipped by 0 bases and J by 5 bases, with 7 bases between them. Germline-derived CDR1 and CDR2 are SGHNT and YYREEE (reference sequence). The CDR3 consists of 13 residues. The CDR3 loop is CASSLDQGDTQYF. The CDR3 nucleotides read TGTGCCAGCAGCTTGGACCAGGGAGATACGCAGTATTTT.

The rearrangement links TRBV5-6 to TRBJ1-2; no firm D call. The germline V gene encodes CDR1 SGHDT and CDR2 YYEEEE. V lost 3 bases, J lost 2 bases, and 14 bases lay in between. This CDR3 is 15 amino acids long. The CDR3 region has the DNA TGTGCCAGCAGCTGGCCCGGGAAAAACAACTATGGCTACACCTTC. Protein sequence: CASSWPGKNNYGYTF. Supplemented by reference TRBV5-6 and TRBJ1-2, the full variable domain reads DAGVTQSPTHLIKTRGQQVTLRCSPKSGHDTVSWYQQALGQGPQFIFQYYEEEERQRGNFPDRFSGHQFPNYSSELNVNALLLGDSALYLCASSWPGKNNYGYTFGSGTRLTVV.

The rearrangement links TRBV4-3 to TRBJ2-7; a possible D gene is TRBD1 (5 bases). Germline V gene lookup returns CDR1 LGHNA and CDR2 YSLEER. Trimming took 4 bases from V and 6 from J, leaving 13 bases between them. This CDR3 has 13 residues. In DNA, the CDR3 is TGCGCCAGCAGCCGGGGCCTTTTCTCCGAGCAGTACTTC. Translation: CASSRGLFSEQYF.

The chain carries TRBV27 and TRBJ1-5; D is perhaps TRBD1 (6 bases). Germline values: CDR1 MNHEY, CDR2 SMNVEV (reference sequence). V was cut by 3 bases and J by 3 bases, with 12 bases left in between. CDR3 length: 15 amino acids. This chain's CDR3 is CASSFGRGANQPQHF. In DNA, the CDR3 is TGTGCCAGCAGTTTTGGCAGGGGCGCCAATCAGCCCCAGCATTTT.

Here the CDR3 DNA reads TGTGCCAGCAGCGTAGACCCTCGGGGCCGACAGGATGAAGCTTTCTTT. Its translation: CASSVDPRGRQDEAFF. The chain uses TRBV9 and TRBJ1-1; the D gene is possibly TRBD1 (6 bases). CDR1 and CDR2 from the germline V gene are SGDLS and YYNGEE. The CDR3 contains 16 residues. Trimming took off 0 bases at V and 7 bases at J, with 19 bases between the two ends.

J is TRBJ1-1 and V is TRBV19; D is undetermined. Germline V gene lookup returns CDR1 LNHDA and CDR2 SQIVND (reference sequence). V lost 5 bases to trimming and J lost 1 base, with 14 bases between them. This CDR3 is built from 15 residues. The CDR3 region has the DNA TGTGCCAGTAGTCCCCCTCACTTTCGGAACACTGAAGCTTTCTTT. Residues: CASSPPHFRNTEAFF.

The V gene is TRBV27, the J gene TRBJ2-7; 10 bases map to TRBD1. The CDR3 sequence is 15 residues long. Per germline, CDR1 MNHEY and CDR2 SMNVEV (reference sequence). J was trimmed by 4 bases and V by 1 base; bases with no gene match: 4. CDR3 bases: TGTGCCAGCAGTTTATTGGGACAGGGGTTGTACGAGCAGTACTTC. Translated: CASSLLGQGLYEQYF.

This clone was seen a few times. V is TRBV29-1 and J is TRBJ2-1; a possible D gene is TRBD1 (6 bases). Germline-derived CDR1 and CDR2 are SQVTM and ANQGSEA. The V end was cut by 3 bases, the J end by 8 bases, with 11 bases between. The CDR3 length is 12 residues. CDR3 bases: TGCAGCGTTGATACAGGGTCAGATGAGCAGTTCTTC. It yields the protein CSVDTGSDEQFF.

The J gene is TRBJ1-5, the V gene TRBV28; the match to TRBD1 covers 9 bases. Trimming took 8 bases from V and 6 from J; bases not matched to a gene: 8. There are 14 residues in the CDR3. Germline CDR1 MDHEN, CDR2 SYDVKM. CDR3 loop: CASLRQGVFQPQHF. CDR3 sequence (DNA): TGTGCCAGCCTTAGACAGGGGGTATTTCAGCCCCAGCATTTT.

The chain combines TRBV5-6 with TRBJ1-1; D possibly corresponds to TRBD1 (5 bases). The CDR3 totals 16 residues. Germline values: CDR1 SGHDT, CDR2 YYEEEE. Between the trimmed V and J ends, which lost 0 bases and 5 bases, there was a span of 17 bases. In DNA form, the CDR3 reads TGTGCCAGCAGCTTGGGGACAACGTCTAATCCTACTGAAGCTTTCTTT. This codes for CASSLGTTSNPTEAFF.

The chain has TRBV2 and TRBJ2-1; no firm D call. Germline V gene sequence: CDR1 SNHLY, CDR2 FYNNEI. There are 13 residues in the CDR3. The V end was cut by 3 bases, the J end by 11 bases, with 14 bases between. CDR3 bases: TGTGCCAGCAGTGAGGGCAGTGGTACGCAGCAGTTCTTC. Its translation: CASSEGSGTQQFF.

This chain joins TRBV7-2 and TRBJ2-7; 8 bases map to TRBD2. Per germline, CDR1 SGHTA and CDR2 FQGNSA. V gave up 1 base and J gave up 5 bases; unmatched junction bases: 4. This CDR3 has 14 residues. The CDR3 sequence: CASSLVGGAHEQYF. The CDR3 DNA sequence: TGTGCCAGCAGCTTAGTCGGGGGGGCCCACGAGCAGTACTTC.

This clone showed up just a few times. The rearrangement uses TRBV28 and TRBJ1-2, with 7 bases identical to TRBD1. The CDR3 has 15 residues. CDR1 is MDHEN, CDR2 SYDVKM, per germline. Trimming removed 4 bases from V and 5 bases from J; junction bases left unmatched: 10. The CDR3, as DNA: TGTGCCAGCAGTTCTTACGGACAGGAAGGGTATGGCTACACCTTC. This translates into CASSSYGQEGYGYTF.

This clone was detected once. V is TRBV4-3 and J is TRBJ2-7; perhaps TRBD1 as D (5 bases). This CDR3 is 15 amino acids long. CDR1 LGHNA and CDR2 YSLEER come from the germline V gene. Between the trimmed V and J ends, which lost 2 bases and 3 bases, there was a span of 14 bases. In DNA form, the CDR3 reads TGCGCCAGCAGCCAACGCTTTAAGGACAACTACGAGCAGTACTTC. It encodes CASSQRFKDNYEQYF.

The chain links TRBV7-2 to TRBJ2-3, with 7 bases lining up with TRBD1. Germline CDR1 SGHTA, CDR2 FQGNSA. V shed 0 bases, J shed 5 bases, and the junction held 11 bases outside the gene matches. CDR3 length equals 17 residues. In DNA, the CDR3 is TGTGCCAGCAGCTTAGCGAGAATCAAAGGGGGCTTAGATACGCAGTATTTT. Amino acid sequence: CASSLARIKGGLDTQYF.

This chain uses TRBV10-3 with TRBJ1-1; D not resolved. The germline V gene has CDR1 ENHRY and CDR2 SYGVKD. The CDR3 runs 13 residues. Trimming left V 3 bases short and J 7 bases short, with 12 bases between. The CDR3 sequence: CAISDNLGGEAFF. DNA of the CDR3: TGTGCCATCAGTGATAATTTGGGAGGTGAAGCTTTCTTT.

V usage is TRBV6-5 and J usage is TRBJ2-3, with D possibly being TRBD1 (5 bases). Per the germline V gene, CDR1 is MNHEY and CDR2 is SVGAGI. Deletions cut 2 bases from V and 4 bases from J, with 13 bases between. The CDR3 extends over 15 amino acids. The CDR3 spells CASSYRTQIPDTQYF. The CDR3 DNA reads TGTGCCAGCAGTTACCGGACACAGATTCCAGATACGCAGTATTTT.

A single count supports this clone. CDR3 bases: TGTGCCAGCATTAGACAGTTGAACACTGAAGCTTTCTTT. This sequence encodes CASIRQLNTEAFF. The chain recombines TRBV2 with TRBJ1-1; possibly TRBD1 for D (5 bases). Looked up from germline, CDR1 is SNHLY and CDR2 is FYNNEI. The CDR3 runs 13 residues. Trimming took 7 bases from V and 0 from J, leaving 9 bases between them.